This T cell receptor beta chain was sequenced in a study of identical twins. Germline V gives CDR1 DFQATT, CDR2 SNEGSKA (reference sequence). With 1 base removed from V and 5 bases from J, the gap between germline ends came to 17 bases. The CDR3 totals 15 residues. TCRdb itself ran the 5' RACE reads through MiXCR, one entry per CDR3 protein. The top ten hold around 0.9% of the sample, which has about 520,000 distinct CDR3 sequences, about 20% seen once. These data also featured in a second study, about T cells expressing NK-cell markers.

The sequence came from a young woman in good health. The rearrangement joins TRBV20-1 to TRBJ2-5, with D perhaps TRBD1 (5 bases). Material: CD4+ T cells sorted from blood. The CDR3 here is CSARGMKGREETQYF. The CDR3 DNA reads TGCAGTGCTAGAGGGATGAAGGGGCGCGAGGAGACCCAGTACTTC.